The 24 T cell receptor beta chains given below trace back to one sample, sequenced in a study of blood T cell repertoires in COVID-19. Profiled with immunoSEQ multiplex PCR; TCRdb holds only in-frame clones, not every one. The sample carries around 200,000 clones, roughly 80% recorded once. Input material: peripheral blood. Receptor source: a human donor in a cohort sampled during active COVID-19.

In this sample, this clone turned up a few times. This sequence joins TRBV19 and TRBJ2-6; TRBD2 matches 13 bases. V lost 10 bases and J lost 0; bases outside the gene matches: 6. The CDR3 length is 17 residues. The V gene's germline CDR1 is LNHDA and CDR2 SQIVND (reference sequence). CDR3 in DNA: TGTGCCACTTCCCGGACTAGCGGGAGCTCTGGGGCCAACGTCCTGACTTTC. Its protein is CATSRTSGSSGANVLTF.

The sample holds one count of this clone. The chain employs TRBV6-2 or TRBV6-3 and TRBJ1-5; TRBD1 might be the D (5 bases). From germline, CDR1 is MNHEY and CDR2 SVGEGT. V lost 5 bases and J 2 bases, leaving 19 bases between the germline ends. CDR3 length: 17 residues. This CDR3 reads CASSAPGLPRGNQPQHF. The CDR3 bases are TGTGCCAGCAGTGCACCGGGACTGCCACGGGGCAATCAGCCCCAGCATTTT.

This clone was picked up a small number of times. The genes are TRBV27 and TRBJ2-7; a weak D match, TRBD2 (6 bases). The V end was cut by 6 bases, the J end by 4 bases, with 19 bases between. The CDR3 sequence is 15 residues long. The germline gives CDR1 MNHEY, CDR2 SMNVEV (reference sequence). As DNA, the CDR3 is TGTGCCAGCAGCTCGATATCGGGACTTCTATACGAGCAGTACTTC. Protein sequence: CASSSISGLLYEQYF.

This chain joins TRBV2 and TRBJ2-7, with a possible D match to TRBD2 (5 bases). V lost 4 bases, J lost 11 bases, and 18 bases lay in between. The CDR3 spans 13 residues. Germline CDR1 and CDR2: SNHLY and FYNNEI. The DNA of the CDR3 is TGTGCCAGCAGTGGGACGGCAGCTAGCCTAAAGTACTTC. As protein: CASSGTAASLKYF.

This chain joins TRBV4-2 and TRBJ1-5; 8 nucleotides line up with TRBD1. Germline-derived CDR1 and CDR2 are LGHNA and YNFKEQ. J gave up 5 bases and V 0 bases, and 6 bases lay outside the gene matches. The CDR3 totals 16 residues. CDR3 nucleotides: TGTGCCAGCAGCCAAGATTGGGCAGGGGGCTATCAGCCCCAGCATTTT. Encoded protein: CASSQDWAGGYQPQHF.

The V gene is TRBV27, the J gene TRBJ2-7, with TRBD1 matching 8 bases. After removal of 5 bases from V and 5 bases from J, the junction contained 5 bases not matched to a gene. CDR1 and CDR2 (germline): MNHEY, SMNVEV (reference sequence). The CDR3 totals 13 residues. DNA of the CDR3: TGTGCCAGCAGTCAGGGGGCGGTACACGAGCAGTACTTC. It is translated as CASSQGAVHEQYF.

The rearrangement uses TRBV5-1 and TRBJ1-2, with D hard to call. The CDR3 spans 13 residues. Germline V gene lookup returns CDR1 SGHRS and CDR2 YFSETQ. Trimming stripped 6 bases from V and 5 bases from J, with 14 bases between. CDR3 coding DNA: TGCGCCAGCACTCGGGAGATCGGGTATGGCTACACCTTC. It yields the protein CASTREIGYGYTF.

J is TRBJ2-5 and V is TRBV11-2; the match to TRBD2 covers 12 bases. This CDR3 has 17 residues. Germline V gene lookup returns CDR1 SGHAT and CDR2 FQNNGV. The ends lost 5 bases at V and 2 bases at J; junction bases unmatched: 9. CDR3 sequence (DNA): TGTGCCAGCAGCCTTCGGCTAGCGGGAGGGCGACAAGAGACCCAGTACTTC. Translation gives CASSLRLAGGRQETQYF.

The J gene is TRBJ1-1, the V gene TRBV9, with D perhaps TRBD1 (6 bases). CDR3 size: 16 residues. Per germline, CDR1 SGDLS and CDR2 YYNGEE. Trimming took 0 bases from V and 3 from J, leaving 15 bases between them. CDR3 in DNA: TGTGCCAGCAGCGTAGTAAGGGGGAAAAAATACACTGAAGCTTTCTTT. Translated, it gives CASSVVRGKKYTEAFF.

This chain uses TRBV28 with TRBJ1-2; 11 nucleotides align to TRBD1. Germline trimming cut 4 bases from V and 7 bases from J; bases unmatched to any gene: 8. Germline-derived CDR1 and CDR2 are MDHEN and SYDVKM. The CDR3 is 15 residues long. CDR3 protein: CASSSGQGVRFGYTF. In DNA, the CDR3 is TGTGCCAGCAGTTCGGGACAGGGGGTGAGGTTTGGCTACACCTTC.

This clone showed up just a few times. This chain links TRBV20-1 with TRBJ2-1, with no clear D. V lost 3 bases and J 7 bases, leaving 16 bases between the germline ends. The germline gives CDR1 DFQATT, CDR2 SNEGSKA (reference sequence). The CDR3 runs 14 residues. CDR3 bases: TGCAGTGCTAGTGACTCCACCAAGAGGAATGAGCAGTTCTTC. Amino acids: CSASDSTKRNEQFF.

V usage is TRBV20-1 and J usage is TRBJ1-5; maybe TRBD1 (5 bases). Trimming stripped 3 bases from V and 4 bases from J, with 10 bases between. The germline V gene encodes CDR1 DFQATT and CDR2 SNEGSKA (reference sequence). There are 13 residues in the CDR3. Written as DNA, the CDR3 is TGCAGTGCTAGTAAGGACACTAATCAGCCCCAGCATTTT. Residues: CSASKDTNQPQHF.

The J gene is TRBJ2-3, the V gene TRBV27; weak D call: TRBD2 (7 bases). Trimming shortened V by 4 bases and J by 3 bases, and 20 bases separated the two germline ends. The CDR3 covers 17 residues. Germline assignment: CDR1 MNHEY and CDR2 SMNVEV (reference sequence). Here the CDR3 reads CASSSPLGGLKTDTQYF. For the CDR3, the DNA is TGTGCCAGCAGTTCCCCCCTCGGGGGGCTCAAAACAGATACGCAGTATTTT.

The V gene is TRBV6-6, the J gene TRBJ1-5; D gene ambiguous. V lost 6 bases and J lost 7, with 10 bases in between. The CDR3 is made up of 12 amino acids. In germline, CDR1 is MNHNY, CDR2 SVGAGI (reference sequence). In DNA, the CDR3 is TGTGCCAGCAGATATCCAGGACAGCCCCAGCATTTT. Translated: CASRYPGQPQHF.

CDR3 residues: CASRDRFYEQYF. The CDR3 bases are TGTGCCAGCAGGGACAGATTTTACGAGCAGTACTTC. This chain uses TRBV28 with TRBJ2-7; possibly TRBD1 for D (6 bases). The germline V gene has CDR1 MDHEN and CDR2 SYDVKM. This CDR3 region has 12 residues. With 6 bases removed from V and 4 bases from J, the gap between germline ends came to 10 bases.

The chain carries TRBV5-4 and TRBJ1-2, with a weak D call TRBD1 (5 bases). The germline gives CDR1 SGHNT, CDR2 YYREEE (reference sequence). The CDR3 extends over 17 amino acids. V dropped 0 bases and J dropped 2 bases, with 17 bases sitting between them. The CDR3 DNA is TGTGCCAGCAGCTTGGAGGAGGGGCGCAAACCGAACTATGGCTACACCTTC. As protein: CASSLEEGRKPNYGYTF.

The rearrangement uses TRBV7-8 and TRBJ2-4, with TRBD1 as a possible D gene (5 bases). The V gene's germline CDR1 is SGHVS and CDR2 FQNEAQ. The CDR3 has 17 residues. V was clipped by 1 base and J by 0 bases, with 13 bases between them. CDR3 sequence reads: CASSLDQGRAAKNIQYF. The CDR3 DNA follows: TGTGCCAGCAGCTTAGATCAGGGTAGAGCAGCCAAAAACATTCAGTACTTC. The whole variable domain, filled in from reference TRBV7-8 and TRBJ2-4, reads GAGVSQSPRYKVAKRGQDVALRCDPISGHVSLFWYQQALGQGPEFLTYFQNEAQLDKSGLPSDRFFAERPEGSVSTLKIQRTQQEDSAVYLCASSLDQGRAAKNIQYFGAGTRLSVL.

V is TRBV12-3 or TRBV12-4 and J is TRBJ2-5; a possible D gene is TRBD1 (6 bases). V was shortened by 7 bases and J by 4 bases, with 7 bases between the two germline ends. This CDR3 comprises 11 residues. CDR3 in amino acids: CASTQGETQYF. In DNA, the CDR3 is TGTGCCAGCACACAGGGAGAGACCCAGTACTTC.

Comments on this clone: The same CDR3 also results from other DNA sequences found in this sample. This chain links TRBV28 with TRBJ1-1, with a possible D match to TRBD1 (5 bases). CDR1 is MDHEN, CDR2 SYDVKM, per germline. Trimming took 6 bases from V and 2 from J, leaving 13 bases between them. The CDR3 is 14 residues long. CDR3 sequence: CASSLGGFNTEAFF. For the CDR3, the DNA is TGTGCCAGCAGCCTGGGGGGGTTTAACACTGAAGCTTTCTTT.

The rearrangement uses TRBV24-1 and TRBJ2-3; TRBD2 agrees at 8 bases. Losses at the gene ends were 1 base for V and 2 bases for J; bases not matched to a gene: 10. This CDR3 spans 18 amino acids. CDR1 is KGHDR and CDR2 is SFDVKD in the germline V gene. CDR3 sequence (DNA): TGTGCCACCAGTGATTTCCGGACTAGCAGAGGACTCACAGATACGCAGTATTTT. Translating it yields CATSDFRTSRGLTDTQYF.

The J gene is TRBJ2-7, the V gene TRBV7-6; 7 positions match TRBD1. This CDR3 comprises 15 residues. Trimming took 4 bases from V and 6 from J; bases not matched to a gene: 12. Looked up from germline, CDR1 is SGHVS and CDR2 is FNYEAQ. Written as DNA, the CDR3 is TGTGCCAGCAGCTCCCCGTACAGGGGTCAACTCGAGCAGTACTTC. It is translated as CASSSPYRGQLEQYF.

This clone was seen a single time. The rearrangement joins TRBV11-2 to TRBJ2-5; 10 nucleotides match TRBD2. Germline CDR1 SGHAT, CDR2 FQNNGV. CDR3 length: 14 amino acids. V shed 2 bases, J shed 4 bases, and the junction held 1 base outside the gene matches. CDR3 region: CASSLSSGRETQYF. The CDR3 nucleotides read TGTGCCAGCAGCTTATCTAGCGGGAGAGAGACCCAGTACTTC.

The chain uses TRBV5-1 and TRBJ2-1; TRBD1 aligns across 8 bases. The V gene end was trimmed by 0 bases and the J gene end by 2 bases; junction bases not matched to a gene: 1. Germline V gives CDR1 SGHRS, CDR2 YFSETQ. There are 15 residues in the CDR3. The CDR3 DNA sequence: TGCGCCAGCAGCTTGGAGGGACAGGCCTACAATGAGCAGTTCTTC. It is translated as CASSLEGQAYNEQFF.

This clone appeared a single time. The CDR3 protein is CASSQVSSYGYTF. For the CDR3, the DNA is TGCGCCAGCAGCCAAGTATCCAGCTATGGCTACACCTTC. V usage is TRBV4-3 and J usage is TRBJ1-2; D remains unclear. Germline V CDR1 and CDR2: LGHNA, YSLEER. This CDR3 is built from 13 residues. V was cut by 1 base and J by 4 bases, with 7 bases left in between.